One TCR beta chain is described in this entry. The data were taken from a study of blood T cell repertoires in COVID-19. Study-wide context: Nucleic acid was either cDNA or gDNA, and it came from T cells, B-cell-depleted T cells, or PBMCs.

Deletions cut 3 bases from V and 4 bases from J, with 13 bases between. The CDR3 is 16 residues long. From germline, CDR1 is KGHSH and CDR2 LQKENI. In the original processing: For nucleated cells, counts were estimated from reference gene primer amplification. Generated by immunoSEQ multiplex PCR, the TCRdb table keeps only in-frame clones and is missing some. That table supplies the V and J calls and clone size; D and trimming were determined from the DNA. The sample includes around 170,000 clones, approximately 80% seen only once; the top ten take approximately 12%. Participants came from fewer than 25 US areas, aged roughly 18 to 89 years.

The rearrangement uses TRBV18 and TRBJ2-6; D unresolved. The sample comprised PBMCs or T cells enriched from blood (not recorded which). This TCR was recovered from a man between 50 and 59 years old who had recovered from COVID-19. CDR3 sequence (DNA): TGTGCCAGCTCACCCCCCGCGGCGGCGGGGGCCAACGTCCTGACTTTC. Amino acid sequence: CASSPPAAAGANVLTF.